This T cell receptor beta chain was captured by sequencing in a study of blood T cell repertoires in COVID-19. Study-level background: Samples representing acute and convalescent COVID-19 were sourced from the United States, Italy and Spain. Sources were T cells, B-cell-depleted T cells, or PBMCs; the material itself was cDNA or gDNA.

The CDR3 contains 14 residues. As originally analysed: It was from reference gene primer amplification that nucleated cell counts were estimated. Clones were read by immunoSEQ multiplex PCR, and TCRdb kept only the in-frame ones, dropping some. Clonal size and the V and J genes are those of that table, whereas D and trimming came from the DNA. Of around 81,000 clones listed, around nine tenths were seen once; the top ten hold more than 1.5%. The sample was peripheral blood. The chain has TRBV21-1 and TRBJ2-7; TRBD2 is the table's D call, not checked against the DNA. TRBV21-1 is termed a pseudogene. This sequence was found in a woman aged 60-70 years with acute or convalescent COVID-19. The CDR3, as DNA: TGTGCCAGCAGCTGTTTAGCGGGAGGGAGGGGTTCTTACTTC. This codes for CASSCLAGGRGSYF.